The sequence of this T cell receptor beta chain was determined in a study of T-cell memory formation after mild COVID-19. 5'RACE with constant-segment primers yielded barcoded, UMI-tagged TCR alpha and TCR beta cDNA libraries. TCRdb re-called the 5' RACE reads with MiXCR, one entry per CDR3 protein. The sample contains 150,000 to 200,000 distinct CDR3 sequences, roughly 17% of which appear only once. V dropped 3 bases and J dropped 1; count of bases not matched to a gene: 7. Per the germline V gene, CDR1 is KGHSH and CDR2 is LQKENI. The CDR3 has 16 residues. On this clonotype itself: Its target is not known.

Overall study findings and caveats: Confirmation was lacking for SARS-CoV-2 specificity of second-wave clones that peaked on day 37. Later expanders leaned CD4+, whereas day 15 to 85 contracting clones were balanced CD4/CD8.

The chain has TRBV18 and TRBJ2-7; 9 nucleotides agree with TRBD1. The clonotype comes from an adult woman who had mild COVID-19 (a few samples of this study predate the infection). Cell type and time point are not known. The sample comprised PBMCs or a T cell subset sorted from them (not recorded which). The CDR3 region is CASSPRGGTGSYEQYF. CDR3 bases: TGTGCCAGCTCACCGAGAGGGGGGACAGGGTCCTACGAGCAGTACTTC. Looking up the rest from reference TRBV18 and TRBJ2-7 gives the full variable domain: NAGVMQNPRHLVRRRGQEARLRCSPMKGHSHVYWYRQLPEEGLKFMVYLQKENIIDESGMPKERFSAEFPKEGPSILRIQQVVRGDSAAYFCASSPRGGTGSYEQYFGPGTRLTVT.